A selection of T cell receptor beta chains follows, all from one sample in a study of regulatory T cells in long-lasting Graves disease. TCRdb redid the calling of the multiplex PCR reads with MiXCR, one entry per CDR3 protein. The sample lists fewer than 550,000 distinct CDR3 sequences, about 17% seen once, with about 23% in the top ten. These data were likewise used in another study, on T cells in Graves' hyperthyroidism and ophthalmopathy.

The sequencing used peripheral blood mononuclear cells (PBMCs), collected at new diagnosis, from a patient treated with antithyroid drugs. All receptors come from a young woman with Graves disease. Each CDR3 is given with its conserved first and last residue. D genes are given only for firm matches. The size entry is marked missing in some rows and otherwise reads once, few, many or a size class.

few	NA	TRBV9	TRBJ2-3	CASSVDLDTQYF	TGTGCCAGCAGCGTAGACTTAGATACGCAGTATTTT
many	NA	TRBV7-2	TRBJ2-3	CASSVTRTDTQYF	TGTGCCAGCAGCGTCACACGCACAGATACGCAGTATTTT
many	NA	TRBV12-3/TRBV12-4	TRBJ2-1	CASEGLVGAGGNEQFF	TGTGCCAGCGAAGGACTAGTGGGGGCCGGGGGCAATGAGCAGTTCTTC
NA	NA	TRBV20-1	TRBJ2-5	CSASLSSQETQYF	TGCAGTGCTAGTTTGTCTAGCCAAGAGACCCAGTACTTC
many	NA	TRBV28	TRBJ1-1	CASFHGGRGDAFF	TGTGCCAGCTTCCATGGGGGAAGGGGGGACGCTTTCTTT
many	TRBD2	TRBV12-3/TRBV12-4	TRBJ2-1	CASKLAGSSYNEQFF	TGTGCCAGCAAACTAGCGGGGAGCTCCTACAATGAGCAGTTCTTC
many	TRBD2	TRBV29-1	TRBJ2-2	CSVEDRASGSNTGELFF	TGCAGCGTTGAAGATCGGGCTAGCGGGTCGAACACCGGGGAGCTGTTTTTT
many	NA	TRBV6-5	TRBJ1-5	CASSYNGLSNQPQHF	TGTGCCAGCAGTTATAACGGACTAAGCAATCAGCCCCAGCATTTT
many	NA	TRBV7-2	TRBJ2-3	CASSPLVVGDTQYF	TGTGCCAGCAGCCCCCTTGTGGTAGGAGATACGCAGTATTTT
few	NA	TRBV28	TRBJ2-4	CASSLSRSTPLAKNIQYF	TGTGCCAGCAGTTTATCACGTTCTACCCCTCTAGCCAAAAACATTCAGTACTTC
many	NA	TRBV20-1	TRBJ2-7	CSAKVGDGPYEQYF	TGCAGTGCTAAAGTTGGGGACGGACCCTACGAGCAGTACTTC